The 2 T cell receptor beta chains reported below all come from one sample, sequenced in a study of T cell responses to AZD1222 COVID-19 vaccine. TCRdb's copy holds only in-frame clones and misses some; the assay was immunoSEQ multiplex PCR. This sample carries approximately 140,000 clones, 92% of them seen once, and the ten largest clones take 3.3%. Here the sequenced sample was peripheral blood, taken 28 days after the second AZD1222 dose. Receptor source: an adult who received the AZD1222 COVID-19 vaccine.

This sequence joins TRBV19 and TRBJ1-2; D remains ambiguous. The V gene lost 3 bases and the J gene lost 4 bases, with 21 bases spanning the gap. This CDR3 is built from 17 residues. CDR1 LNHDA and CDR2 SQIVND come from the germline V gene (reference sequence). The CDR3 is CASSMPRFSGSGYGYTF. The CDR3 bases are TGTGCCAGTAGTATGCCCCGTTTTTCCGGCTCCGGCTATGGCTACACCTTC.

The V and J genes are TRBV3-1 (or the pseudogene TRBV3-2) and TRBJ2-5; 11 nucleotides line up with TRBD2. V shed 4 bases and J 7 bases; nucleotides not matched to a gene: 11. From germline, CDR1 is LGHDT and CDR2 YNNKEL (reference sequence). This CDR3 is 16 amino acids long. The CDR3 protein is CASSPRVAGGPGTQYF. In DNA form, the CDR3 reads TGTGCCAGCAGCCCCCGTGTAGCGGGAGGGCCGGGGACCCAGTACTTC.